Following are 28 T cell receptor beta chains from one sample sequenced in a study of blood T cell repertoires in COVID-19. Only in-frame clones appear in the TCRdb table, and some are missing; sequencing was by immunoSEQ multiplex PCR. This sample has 200,000 to 300,000 clones, with about 88% found just once. Sample: peripheral blood. These receptors all come from a man younger than 40 with active or convalescent COVID-19.

V usage is TRBV3-1 (or the pseudogene TRBV3-2) and J usage is TRBJ2-1; D is perhaps TRBD2 (5 bases). The CDR3 extends over 14 amino acids. V lost 8 bases, J lost 7 bases, and 18 bases lay in between. Germline loops: CDR1 LGHDT, CDR2 YNNKEL (reference sequence). The CDR3 DNA sequence: TGTGCCAGCGCACGGGGTGACCCAACTAATGAGCAGTTCTTC. This sequence encodes CASARGDPTNEQFF.

This clone showed up just once. This chain links TRBV2 with TRBJ2-5; weak D call: TRBD2 (5 bases). Germline CDR1 is SNHLY and CDR2 is FYNNEI. V shed 7 bases and J shed 5 bases, with 11 bases lying between them. The CDR3 is 12 amino acids. Here the CDR3 reads CASKRARETQYF. Written as DNA, the CDR3 is TGTGCCAGCAAGAGGGCCCGGGAGACCCAGTACTTC.

This clone was observed once. The V call is TRBV29-1, the J call TRBJ2-1, with TRBD2 identical over 7 bases. The germline CDR1 and CDR2 sequences are SQVTM and ANQGSEA. The V and J ends lost 8 bases and 12 bases, in that order; junction bases with no gene match: 7. The CDR3 contains 10 residues. The CDR3 loop is CSPKGGRQFF. In DNA, the CDR3 is TGCAGCCCAAAGGGAGGGCGGCAGTTCTTC.

The chain uses TRBV11-3 and TRBJ1-1; D not resolved. This CDR3 region has 13 residues. Germline CDR1 is SGHNT and CDR2 is YENEEA. The V end was cut by 4 bases, the J end by 1 base, with 7 bases between. CDR3 nucleotides: TGTGCCAGCAGCTCCTATGAGAACACTGAAGCTTTCTTT. It is translated as CASSSYENTEAFF.

V and J are TRBV3-1 (or the pseudogene TRBV3-2) and TRBJ2-3; 8 positions agree with TRBD2. V dropped 4 bases and J dropped 2; count of bases not matched to a gene: 8. This CDR3 has 16 amino acids. Germline-derived CDR1 and CDR2 are LGHDT and YNNKEL (reference sequence). The CDR3 nucleotides are TGTGCCAGCAGCCTCCGGGGCGGGGGGCTCACAGATACGCAGTATTTT. This gives the protein CASSLRGGGLTDTQYF.

The chain carries TRBV6-4 and TRBJ1-2; no firm D call. The CDR3 contains 13 residues. Germline V gene data show CDR1 as MRHNA and CDR2 as SNTAGT. V was trimmed by 0 bases and J by 7 bases, leaving 9 bases between them. CDR3 sequence (DNA): TGTGCCAGCAGTGACTCCACGGTATCTGGCTACACCTTC. As protein: CASSDSTVSGYTF.

The chain joins TRBV7-9 to TRBJ2-7; 11 nucleotides agree with TRBD1. The CDR3 is made up of 14 amino acids. Unmatched junction bases numbered 3, after V lost 5 bases and J lost 3 bases. In germline, CDR1 is SEHNR, CDR2 FQNEAQ (reference sequence). The CDR3 DNA reads TGTGCCAGCAGCCCGGACAGGGGGCTCTACGAGCAGTACTTC. Protein sequence: CASSPDRGLYEQYF.

The chain has TRBV6-5 and TRBJ2-3; the match to TRBD2 covers 10 bases. Looked up from germline, CDR1 is MNHEY and CDR2 is SVGAGI. Losses at the gene ends were 6 bases for V and 3 bases for J; bases not matched to a gene: 6. This CDR3 has 15 amino acids. CDR3 nucleotide sequence: TGTGCCAGCAGAAAAGCGGGGGGGTATACAGATACGCAGTATTTT. This sequence encodes CASRKAGGYTDTQYF.

The chain joins TRBV6-2 or TRBV6-3 to TRBJ2-1, with 13 bases lining up with TRBD2. Germline values: CDR1 MNHEY, CDR2 SVGEGT. J lost 3 bases, V lost 0 bases, and 8 bases had no gene match. The CDR3 extends over 19 amino acids. The CDR3 nucleotides read TGTGCCAGCAGTTACTCGGGACTAGCGGGGCTCCGGAACTACAATGAGCAGTTCTTC. Translating gives CASSYSGLAGLRNYNEQFF.

The chain has TRBV11-3 and TRBJ2-2; no definite D call. This CDR3 has 14 amino acids. Trimming took off 2 bases at V and 4 bases at J, with 8 bases between the two ends. Germline CDR1 is SGHNT and CDR2 is YENEEA. CDR3 residues: CASSLQLGTGELFF. CDR3 DNA sequence: TGTGCCAGCAGCTTACAACTTGGCACCGGGGAGCTGTTTTTT.

V usage is TRBV11-2 and J usage is TRBJ1-2, with 11 bases identical to TRBD1. The CDR3 contains 15 residues. With 0 bases clipped from V and 8 bases from J, the junction kept 5 bases outside the gene matches. Germline loops: CDR1 SGHAT, CDR2 FQNNGV. This CDR3 reads CASSLERTGGAGYTF. Written as DNA, the CDR3 is TGTGCCAGCAGCTTAGAACGGACAGGGGGCGCCGGCTACACCTTC.

Only one count was recorded for this clone. The chain combines TRBV18 with TRBJ1-6, with TRBD1 matching over 8 bases. V lost 3 bases and J lost 5; bases outside the gene matches: 3. Germline CDR1 and CDR2: KGHSH and LQKENI. This CDR3 region has 15 residues. In DNA form, the CDR3 reads TGTGCCAGCTCACCGGGGACAGGACATAATTCACCCCTCCACTTT. Protein product: CASSPGTGHNSPLHF.

This clone was picked up a small number of times. The genes are TRBV7-9 and TRBJ1-6; D remains ambiguous. There are 13 residues in the CDR3. V was shortened by 5 bases and J by 7 bases, with 9 bases between the two germline ends. From germline, CDR1 is SEHNR and CDR2 FQNEAQ (reference sequence). The CDR3 region has the DNA TGTGCCAGCAGCCCAGAGGTGAATTCACCCCTCCACTTT. Translating it yields CASSPEVNSPLHF.

J is TRBJ2-5 and V is TRBV18; 10 nucleotides line up with TRBD2. From germline, CDR1 is KGHSH and CDR2 LQKENI. CDR3 length: 17 amino acids. The V gene end was trimmed by 2 bases and the J gene end by 4 bases; junction bases not matched to a gene: 10. CDR3 nucleotide sequence: TGTGCCAGCTCACCAGAAGGGCTAGCGGGGGTACCAGAGACCCAGTACTTC. Its protein is CASSPEGLAGVPETQYF.

The chain combines TRBV6-6 with TRBJ2-7, with D possibly being TRBD1 (5 bases). The V gene's germline CDR1 is MNHNY and CDR2 SVGAGI (reference sequence). This CDR3 contains 14 residues. V was cut by 3 bases and J by 3 bases, with 12 bases left in between. As DNA, the CDR3 is TGTGCCAGCAGTTATTACCAAGACAGCTACGAGCAGTACTTC. Translated: CASSYYQDSYEQYF.

V usage is TRBV6-5 and J usage is TRBJ2-2, with D possibly TRBD1 on 5 matching bases. CDR1 is MNHEY, CDR2 SVGAGI, per germline. The CDR3 consists of 15 residues. The V end was cut by 1 base, the J end by 1 base, with 7 bases between. The CDR3 sequence is CASSYWQGNTGELFF. The CDR3, as DNA: TGTGCCAGCAGTTACTGGCAGGGGAACACCGGGGAGCTGTTTTTT.

The chain recombines TRBV12-5 with TRBJ1-1, with D unresolved. Trimming shortened V by 5 bases and J by 0 bases, and 7 bases separated the two germline ends. The length of the CDR3 is 13 residues. The germline CDR1 and CDR2 sequences are LGHNT and FRNRAP. The CDR3 region is CASGLSVNTEAFF. DNA for the CDR3: TGTGCTAGTGGTCTCTCGGTGAACACTGAAGCTTTCTTT.

CDR3 sequence (DNA): TGTGCCAGCCGATACACAGCAACTAATGAAAAACTGTTTTTT. Encoded protein: CASRYTATNEKLFF. This chain uses TRBV6-5 with TRBJ1-4; the D is unclear. Trimming removed 8 bases at V and 0 bases at J, with 10 bases between. This CDR3 contains 14 residues. Germline values: CDR1 MNHEY, CDR2 SVGAGI.

The count of this clone is one. This chain uses TRBV2 with TRBJ2-7, with 10 positions matching TRBD2. Germline values: CDR1 SNHLY, CDR2 FYNNEI. Unmatched junction bases numbered 3, after V lost 6 bases and J lost 4 bases. CDR3 size: 13 residues. The chain's CDR3 is CASRPAGGYEQYF. CDR3 coding DNA: TGTGCCAGCAGACCAGCGGGGGGGTACGAGCAGTACTTC.

The chain uses TRBV27 and TRBJ2-7, with TRBD2 as a possible D gene (5 bases). V lost 3 bases to trimming and J lost 0 bases, with 12 bases between them. The CDR3 length is 15 residues. Germline V gene sequence: CDR1 MNHEY, CDR2 SMNVEV (reference sequence). CDR3 sequence reads: CASSFSSRGSYEQYF. CDR3 coding DNA: TGTGCCAGCAGTTTCTCGAGTCGGGGCTCCTACGAGCAGTACTTC.

This chain links TRBV7-9 with TRBJ2-1, with 9 bases that match TRBD2. Germline V gives CDR1 SEHNR, CDR2 FQNEAQ (reference sequence). CDR3 length: 15 residues. Losses at the gene ends were 7 bases for V and 3 bases for J; bases not matched to a gene: 7. The CDR3, as DNA: TGTGCCAGCACAGAGCGGGGGGCGTTCTACAATGAGCAGTTCTTC. Its protein product is CASTERGAFYNEQFF.

The chain joins TRBV9 to TRBJ2-1, with TRBD2 as a possible D gene (6 bases). Between the trimmed V and J ends, which lost 1 base and 8 bases, there was a span of 10 bases. This CDR3 region has 13 residues. The germline gives CDR1 SGDLS, CDR2 YYNGEE. CDR3 DNA sequence: TGTGCCAGCAGCGTATCCCCGGGGGATGAGCAGTTCTTC. This codes for CASSVSPGDEQFF. Full variable domain (outside the CDR3, taken from reference TRBV9 and TRBJ2-1): DSGVTQTPKHLITATGQRVTLRCSPRSGDLSVYWYQQSLDQGLQFLIQYYNGEERAKGNILERFSAQQFPDLHSELNLSSLELGDSALYFCASSVSPGDEQFFGPGTRLTVL.

The CDR3 region is CASSLGSGFQETQYF. CDR3 nucleotides: TGTGCCAGCAGCTTAGGATCAGGATTTCAAGAGACCCAGTACTTC. This sequence joins TRBV11-2 and TRBJ2-5, with D unclear. This CDR3 comprises 15 residues. Germline V CDR1 and CDR2: SGHAT, FQNNGV. V was shortened by 1 base and J by 2 bases, with 11 bases between the two germline ends.

This clone was observed a few times. The chain employs TRBV6-4 and TRBJ2-1, with 13 bases identical to TRBD2. The germline V gene encodes CDR1 MRHNA and CDR2 SNTAGT. CDR3 length: 14 residues. Trimming took 4 bases from V and 8 from J; bases not matched to a gene: 2. In DNA, the CDR3 is TGTGCCAGCAGTGGCGGGACTAGCGGGGATGAGCAGTTCTTC. Its protein product is CASSGGTSGDEQFF.

The chain joins TRBV20-1 to TRBJ1-2; D is unclear. This CDR3 is built from 10 residues. Germline V CDR1 and CDR2: DFQATT, SNEGSKA (reference sequence). The chain's CDR3 is CQAVDYGYTF. In nucleotides, the CDR3 is TGCCAAGCGGTGGACTATGGCTACACCTTC.

The chain joins TRBV9 to TRBJ1-4, with D unclear. The CDR3 has 16 amino acids. The V end was cut by 0 bases, the J end by 0 bases, with 9 bases between. Germline V gene data show CDR1 as SGDLS and CDR2 as YYNGEE. DNA for the CDR3: TGTGCCAGCAGCGTAGATGGCGGTTCAACTAATGAAAAACTGTTTTTT. It yields the protein CASSVDGGSTNEKLFF.

The chain carries TRBV21-1 and TRBJ1-2. TRBV21-1 is termed a pseudogene. This CDR3 is built from 11 residues. CDR3 sequence (DNA): TGTGCCAGCACACACGGAGGCGGCTACACCTTC. Residues: CASTHGGGYTF.

Only one count was recorded for this clone. The chain recombines TRBV10-2 with TRBJ2-7, with TRBD1 matching 9 bases. The CDR3 loop spans 13 amino acids. V dropped 6 bases and J dropped 6; count of bases not matched to a gene: 6. Germline CDR1 and CDR2: WSHSY and SAAADI. In DNA, the CDR3 is TGCGCCAGCAGGCCGGGACAGGGAGCCGAGCAGTACTTC. As protein: CASRPGQGAEQYF.